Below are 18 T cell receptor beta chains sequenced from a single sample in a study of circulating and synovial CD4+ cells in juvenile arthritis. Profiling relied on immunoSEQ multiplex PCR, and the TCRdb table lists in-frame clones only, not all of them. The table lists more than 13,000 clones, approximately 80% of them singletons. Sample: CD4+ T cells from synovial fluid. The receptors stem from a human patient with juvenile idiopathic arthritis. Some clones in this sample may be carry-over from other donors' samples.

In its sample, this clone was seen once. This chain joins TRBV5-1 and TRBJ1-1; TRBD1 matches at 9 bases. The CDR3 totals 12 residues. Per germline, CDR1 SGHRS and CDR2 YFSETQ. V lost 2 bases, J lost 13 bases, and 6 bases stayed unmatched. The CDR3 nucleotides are TGCGCCAGCAGCTTTGGGACAGGGAAGGTTTTCTTT. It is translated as CASSFGTGKVFF.

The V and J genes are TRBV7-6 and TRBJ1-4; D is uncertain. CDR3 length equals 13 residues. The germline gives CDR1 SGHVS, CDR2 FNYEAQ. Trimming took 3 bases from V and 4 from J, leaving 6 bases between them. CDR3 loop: CASSFSYNEKLFF. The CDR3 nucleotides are TGTGCCAGCAGCTTCAGTTATAATGAAAAACTGTTTTTT.

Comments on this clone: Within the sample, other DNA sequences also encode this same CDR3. CDR3 region: CASSEPAGSNQPQHF. In nucleotides, the CDR3 is TGTGCCAGCAGTGAACCCGCAGGGTCCAATCAGCCCCAGCATTTT. The chain combines TRBV6-1 with TRBJ1-5; tentative D call: TRBD1 (5 bases). The CDR3 is 15 residues long. The ends were cut back, 2 bases at V and 3 bases at J, with 11 bases in the middle. The germline gives CDR1 MNHNS, CDR2 SASEGT.

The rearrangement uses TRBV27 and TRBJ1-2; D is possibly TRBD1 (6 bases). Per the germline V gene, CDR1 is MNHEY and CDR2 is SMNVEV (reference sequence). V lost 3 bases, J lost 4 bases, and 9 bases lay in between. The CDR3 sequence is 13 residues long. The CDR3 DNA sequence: TGTGCCAGCAGTTTGAGGGGGACCTATGGCTACACCTTC. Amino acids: CASSLRGTYGYTF.

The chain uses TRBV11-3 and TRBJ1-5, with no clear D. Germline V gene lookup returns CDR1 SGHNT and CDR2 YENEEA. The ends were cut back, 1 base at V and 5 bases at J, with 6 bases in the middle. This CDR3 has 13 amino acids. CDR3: CASSLASDQPQHF. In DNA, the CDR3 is TGTGCCAGCAGCTTAGCGTCAGATCAGCCCCAGCATTTT.

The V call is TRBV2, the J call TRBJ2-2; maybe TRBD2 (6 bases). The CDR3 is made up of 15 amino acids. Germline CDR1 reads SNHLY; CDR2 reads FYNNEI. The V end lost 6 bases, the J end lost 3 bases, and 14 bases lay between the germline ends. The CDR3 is CASRQGGRDTGELFF. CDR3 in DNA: TGTGCCAGCAGACAAGGAGGGCGGGACACCGGGGAGCTGTTTTTT.

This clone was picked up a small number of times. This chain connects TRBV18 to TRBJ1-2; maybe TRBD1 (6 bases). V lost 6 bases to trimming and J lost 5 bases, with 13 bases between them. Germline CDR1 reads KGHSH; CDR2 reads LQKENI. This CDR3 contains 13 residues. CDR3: CASSQGPGYGYTF. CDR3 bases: TGTGCCAGCTCCCAGGGGCCTGGATATGGCTACACCTTC.

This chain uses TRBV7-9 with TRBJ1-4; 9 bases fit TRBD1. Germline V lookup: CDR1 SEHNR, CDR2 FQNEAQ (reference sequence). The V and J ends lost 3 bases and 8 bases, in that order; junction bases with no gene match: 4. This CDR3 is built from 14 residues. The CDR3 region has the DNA TGTGCCAGCAGCTTCGGGACAGGGCAGGAAAAACTGTTTTTT. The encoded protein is CASSFGTGQEKLFF.

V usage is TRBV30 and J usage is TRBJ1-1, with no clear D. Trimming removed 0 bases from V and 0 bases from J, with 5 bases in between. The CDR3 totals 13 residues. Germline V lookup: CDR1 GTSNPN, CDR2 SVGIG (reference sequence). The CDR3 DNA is TGTGCCTGGAGTGTCGCTATGAACACTGAAGCTTTCTTT. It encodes CAWSVAMNTEAFF.

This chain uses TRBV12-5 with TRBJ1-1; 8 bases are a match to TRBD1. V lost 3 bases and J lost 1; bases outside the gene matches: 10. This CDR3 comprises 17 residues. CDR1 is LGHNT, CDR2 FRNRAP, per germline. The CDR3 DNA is TGTGCTAGTGGTTTAGCGGTGACAGGGGCCGCGAACACTGAAGCTTTCTTT. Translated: CASGLAVTGAANTEAFF.

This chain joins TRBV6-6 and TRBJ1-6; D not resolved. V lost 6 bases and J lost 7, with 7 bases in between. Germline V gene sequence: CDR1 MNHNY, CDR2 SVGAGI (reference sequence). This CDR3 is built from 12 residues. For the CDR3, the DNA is TGTGCCAGCAGGACTGTGAATTCACCCCTCCACTTT. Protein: CASRTVNSPLHF.

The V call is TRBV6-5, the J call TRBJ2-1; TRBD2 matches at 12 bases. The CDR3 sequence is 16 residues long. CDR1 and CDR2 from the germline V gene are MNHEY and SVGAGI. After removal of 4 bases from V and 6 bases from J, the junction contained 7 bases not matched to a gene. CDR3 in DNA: TGTGCCAGCAGTTCCCGGACTAGCGGGGATCTCAATGAGCAGTTCTTC. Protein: CASSSRTSGDLNEQFF.

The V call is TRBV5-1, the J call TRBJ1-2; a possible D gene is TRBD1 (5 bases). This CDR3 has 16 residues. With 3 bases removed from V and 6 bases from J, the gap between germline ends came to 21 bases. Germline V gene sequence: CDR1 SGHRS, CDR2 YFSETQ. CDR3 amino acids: CASSWSSGLITDGYTF. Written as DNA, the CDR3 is TGCGCCAGCAGCTGGTCCTCGGGACTCATTACGGATGGCTACACCTTC.

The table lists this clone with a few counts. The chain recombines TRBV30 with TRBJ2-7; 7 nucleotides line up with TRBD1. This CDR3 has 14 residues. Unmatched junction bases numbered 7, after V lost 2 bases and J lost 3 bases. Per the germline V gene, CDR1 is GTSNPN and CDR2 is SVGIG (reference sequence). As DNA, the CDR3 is TGTGCCTGGAGTCCAGGGGGAGAAAACTACGAGCAGTACTTC. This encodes CAWSPGGENYEQYF.

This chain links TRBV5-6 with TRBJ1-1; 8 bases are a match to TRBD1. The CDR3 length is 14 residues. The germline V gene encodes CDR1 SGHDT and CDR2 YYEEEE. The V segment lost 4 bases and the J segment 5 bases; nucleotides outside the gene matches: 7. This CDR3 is CASSPYRGGTEAFF. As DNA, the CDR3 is TGTGCCAGCAGCCCGTACAGGGGGGGGACTGAAGCTTTCTTT.

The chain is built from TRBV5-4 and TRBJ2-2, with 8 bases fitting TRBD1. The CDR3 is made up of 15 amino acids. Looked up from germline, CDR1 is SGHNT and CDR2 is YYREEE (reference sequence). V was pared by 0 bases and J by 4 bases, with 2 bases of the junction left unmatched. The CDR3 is CASSLDTGGTGELFF. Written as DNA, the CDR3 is TGTGCCAGCAGCTTGGACACAGGGGGCACCGGGGAGCTGTTTTTT.

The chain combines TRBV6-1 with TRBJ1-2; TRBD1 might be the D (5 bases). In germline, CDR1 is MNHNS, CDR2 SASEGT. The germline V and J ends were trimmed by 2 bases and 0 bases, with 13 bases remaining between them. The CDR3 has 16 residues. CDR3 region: CASSESQAGANYGYTF. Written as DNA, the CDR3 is TGTGCCAGCAGTGAAAGCCAGGCGGGGGCTAACTATGGCTACACCTTC.

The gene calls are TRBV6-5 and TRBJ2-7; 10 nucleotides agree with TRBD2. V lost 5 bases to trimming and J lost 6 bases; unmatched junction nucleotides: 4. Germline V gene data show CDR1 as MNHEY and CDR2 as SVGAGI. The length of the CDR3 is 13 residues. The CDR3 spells CASSVAGGSEQYF. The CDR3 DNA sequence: TGTGCCAGCAGTGTAGCGGGAGGTTCCGAGCAGTACTTC.